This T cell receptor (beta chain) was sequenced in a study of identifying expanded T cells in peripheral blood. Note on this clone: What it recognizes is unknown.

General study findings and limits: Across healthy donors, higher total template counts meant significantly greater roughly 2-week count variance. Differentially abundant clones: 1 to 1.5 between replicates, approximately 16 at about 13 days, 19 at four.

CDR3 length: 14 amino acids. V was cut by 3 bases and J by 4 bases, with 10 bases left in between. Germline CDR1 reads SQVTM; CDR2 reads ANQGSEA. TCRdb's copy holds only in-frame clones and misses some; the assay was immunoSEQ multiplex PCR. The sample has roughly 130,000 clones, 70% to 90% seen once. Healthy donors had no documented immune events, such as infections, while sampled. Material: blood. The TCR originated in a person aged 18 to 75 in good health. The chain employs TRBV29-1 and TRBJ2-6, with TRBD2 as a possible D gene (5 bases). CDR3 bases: TGCAGCGTTGAGGTGGGAGCAGGGGCCAACGTCCTGACTTTC. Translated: CSVEVGAGANVLTF.